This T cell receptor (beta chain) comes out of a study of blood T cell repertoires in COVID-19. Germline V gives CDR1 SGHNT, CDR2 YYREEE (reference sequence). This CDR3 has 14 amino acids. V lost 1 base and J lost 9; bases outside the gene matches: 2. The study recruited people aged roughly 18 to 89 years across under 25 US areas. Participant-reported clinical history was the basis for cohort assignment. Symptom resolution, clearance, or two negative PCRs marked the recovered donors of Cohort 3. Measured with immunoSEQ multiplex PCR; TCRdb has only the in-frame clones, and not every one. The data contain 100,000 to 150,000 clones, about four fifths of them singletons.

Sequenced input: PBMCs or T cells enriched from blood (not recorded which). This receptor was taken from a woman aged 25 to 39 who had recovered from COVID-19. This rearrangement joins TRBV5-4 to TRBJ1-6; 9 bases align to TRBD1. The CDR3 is CASSLKGQGSPLHF. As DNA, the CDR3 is TGTGCCAGCAGCTTGAAGGGACAGGGTTCACCCCTCCACTTT.